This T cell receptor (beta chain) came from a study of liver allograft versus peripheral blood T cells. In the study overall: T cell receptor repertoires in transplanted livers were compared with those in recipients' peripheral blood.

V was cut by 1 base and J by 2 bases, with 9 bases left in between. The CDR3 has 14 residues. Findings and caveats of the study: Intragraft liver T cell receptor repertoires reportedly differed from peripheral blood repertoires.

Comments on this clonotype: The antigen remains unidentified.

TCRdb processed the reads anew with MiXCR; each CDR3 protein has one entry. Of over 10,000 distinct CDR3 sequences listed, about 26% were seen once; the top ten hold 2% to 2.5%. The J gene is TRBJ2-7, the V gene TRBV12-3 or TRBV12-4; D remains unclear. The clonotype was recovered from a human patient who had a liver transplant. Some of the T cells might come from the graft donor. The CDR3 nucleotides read TGTGCCAGCAGTTTAGTTGCAGGAACCTACGAGCAGTACTTC. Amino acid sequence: CASSLVAGTYEQYF.